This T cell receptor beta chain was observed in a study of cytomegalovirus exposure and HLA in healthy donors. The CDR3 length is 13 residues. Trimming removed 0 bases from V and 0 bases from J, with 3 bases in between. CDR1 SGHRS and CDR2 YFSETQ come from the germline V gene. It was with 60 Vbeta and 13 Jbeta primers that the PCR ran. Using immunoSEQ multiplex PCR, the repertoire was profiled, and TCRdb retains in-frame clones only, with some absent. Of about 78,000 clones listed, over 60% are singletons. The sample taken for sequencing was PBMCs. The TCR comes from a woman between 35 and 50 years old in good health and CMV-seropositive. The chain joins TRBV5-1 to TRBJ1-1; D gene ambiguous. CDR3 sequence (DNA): TGCGCCAGCAGCTTGGTAATGAACACTGAAGCTTTCTTT. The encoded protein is CASSLVMNTEAFF.